This record concerns one T cell receptor (beta chain) sequence. What it recognizes is unknown. In replicate PCRs of sorted subsets, roughly 200 ng DNA, about 30,000 T cell genomes, was used. As processed by the authors: Owing to the provision of junction-only sequences devoid of quality scores by immunoSEQ, filtering differed. Measured with immunoSEQ multiplex PCR; TCRdb has only the in-frame clones, and not every one. For V, J and clone size, that table is used; D and trimming come from the DNA. The data contain about 680,000 clones, about two thirds of them seen just once; the ten biggest clones take up roughly 1.8%. The sample is drawn from a study of shared clonotypes between healthy human individuals. The study's findings and limits: Clonotype sharing across donors was expected to vary with sequencing depth. What naive subsets generally showed was a larger estimated richness than memory subsets showed.

Germline V gene sequence: CDR1 LNHNV, CDR2 YYDKDF (reference sequence). The CDR3 extends over 23 amino acids. Trimming pared 4 bases from V and 0 bases from J, leaving 36 bases between. This TCR was sampled from a woman aged 25 to 39 in good health. This sequence joins TRBV15 and TRBJ1-1; unclear D gene. The sample was memory CD4+ T cells sorted from blood. Subset indicated: CD45RA-negative fraction. DNA of the CDR3: TGTGCCACCAGCAAAGAGGTCGTTCCGAGAGGAGGTGGGGTCAAATTTTTGAACACTGAAGCTTTCTTT. Translating it yields CATSKEVVPRGGGVKFLNTEAFF.